This T cell receptor beta chain comes out of a study of T cell responses to AZD1222 COVID-19 vaccine. Only in-frame clones appear in the TCRdb table, and some are missing; sequencing was by immunoSEQ multiplex PCR. The data hold roughly 180,000 clones, with around 86% observed a single time. V lost 8 bases and J 6 bases, leaving 20 bases between the germline ends. This CDR3 has 14 amino acids. Germline assignment: CDR1 GTSNPN and CDR2 SVGIG (reference sequence). The source was peripheral blood, collected on day 0 of MenACWY control vaccination. This chain joins TRBV30 and TRBJ1-5; D is unclear. This TCR came from an adult in good health. Written as DNA, the CDR3 is TGTGCCCTAAGCGGGGAAGGGTCCGTTCAGCCCCAGCATTTT. Translating it yields CALSGEGSVQPQHF.